Each of the 7 T cell receptor beta chains below was sequenced from the same sample in a study of shared T cell receptors in the human thymus. Repertoires were generated with immunoSEQ multiplex PCR, while TCRdb's copy carries only in-frame clones and drops some. The sample carries about 660,000 clones, around 87% recorded once. The sample also formed part of further work on human thymus T cells.

The sample consisted of thymocytes. The receptors shown here come from a boy under two years old with a congenital heart defect.

The chain recombines TRBV7-9 with TRBJ1-1; D possibly corresponds to TRBD1 (5 bases). The germline V gene has CDR1 SEHNR and CDR2 FQNEAQ (reference sequence). V lost 0 bases and J lost 7, with 15 bases in between. CDR3 length: 15 residues. CDR3 bases: TGTGCCAGCAGCTTAGCTCTCGACAGTGCCCTTGAAGCTTTCTTT. This gives the protein CASSLALDSALEAFF.

This clone was picked up a small number of times. V usage is TRBV4-1 and J usage is TRBJ2-6, with D unresolved. The CDR3 length is 17 residues. Trimming took off 3 bases at V and 0 bases at J, with 12 bases between the two ends. Germline V CDR1 and CDR2: MGHRA, YSYEKL. CDR3 in DNA: TGCGCCAGCAGCCAGAGACCACAGAGCTCTGGGGCCAACGTCCTGACTTTC. It is translated as CASSQRPQSSGANVLTF.

The gene calls are TRBV28 and TRBJ2-4; no clear D gene. This CDR3 has 13 residues. V lost 5 bases to trimming and J lost 6 bases, with 11 bases between them. Germline V lookup: CDR1 MDHEN, CDR2 SYDVKM. This chain's CDR3 is CASSTATGNIQYF. In DNA, the CDR3 is TGTGCCAGCAGTACGGCGACTGGAAACATTCAGTACTTC.

This sequence joins TRBV6-5 and TRBJ2-5, with D possibly matching TRBD2 (6 bases). CDR1 is MNHEY and CDR2 is SVGAGI in the germline V gene. V gave up 4 bases and J gave up 3 bases, with 12 bases separating them. CDR3 length: 14 residues. The CDR3 DNA follows: TGTGCCAGCAGTTCTTGGGACTTCGAAGAGACCCAGTACTTC. Protein: CASSSWDFEETQYF.

The chain has TRBV7-9 and TRBJ1-5; 8 positions agree with TRBD1. CDR1 SEHNR and CDR2 FQNEAQ come from the germline V gene (reference sequence). Unmatched junction bases numbered 4, after V lost 3 bases and J lost 6 bases. This CDR3 contains 14 residues. The CDR3 DNA reads TGTGCCAGCAGCTTCGGACAGGGCCTTCAGCCCCAGCATTTT. Translated: CASSFGQGLQPQHF.

The chain carries TRBV19 and TRBJ2-3; 10 bases fit TRBD2. Germline V gives CDR1 LNHDA, CDR2 SQIVND (reference sequence). This CDR3 spans 18 amino acids. The V and J ends lost 4 bases and 1 base, in that order; junction bases with no gene match: 11. The CDR3 reads CASSNGTSDHPRTDTQYF. In DNA, the CDR3 is TGTGCCAGTAGTAACGGGACTAGCGATCACCCACGCACAGATACGCAGTATTTT. Based on the CDR3 plus reference TRBV19 and TRBJ2-3, the full variable domain is DGGITQSPKYLFRKEGQNVTLSCEQNLNHDAMYWYRQDPGQGLRLIYYSQIVNDFQKGDIAEGYSVSREKKESFPLTVTSAQKNPTAFYLCASSNGTSDHPRTDTQYFGPGTRLTVL.

The V and J genes are TRBV7-9 and TRBJ2-5; TRBD1 aligns across 7 bases. V trimming: 7 bases; J trimming: 1 base; junction bases outside the gene matches: 3. The CDR3 is 13 residues long. The V gene's germline CDR1 is SEHNR and CDR2 FQNEAQ (reference sequence). The CDR3 loop is CASNRQGQETQYF. For the CDR3, the DNA is TGTGCCAGCAACCGACAGGGCCAAGAGACCCAGTACTTC. The full variable domain, in which reference TRBV7-9 and TRBJ2-5 provide the parts outside the CDR3, is DTGVSQNPRHKITKRGQNVTFRCDPISEHNRLYWYRQTLGQGPEFLTYFQNEAQLEKSRLLSDRFSAERPKGSFSTLEIQRTEQGDSAMYLCASNRQGQETQYFGPGTRLLVL.